A selection of T cell receptor beta chains follows, all from one sample in a study of blood T cell repertoires in COVID-19. Some clones are missing from TCRdb's copy, which holds only in-frame ones; the method was immunoSEQ multiplex PCR. The sample has about 140,000 clones, about 76% seen once. Sequencing was done on a sample of peripheral blood. The receptors here all came from an older man with acute or convalescent COVID-19. Each CDR3 is given with its conserved first and last residue. D genes are given only for firm matches. Not every row has a clone size; where given, it reads once, few, many or a size class.

D,J,length,size,V,CDR3,DNA
NA,TRBJ1-5,14,NA,TRBV29-1,CSVVVSGGGQPQHF,TGCAGCGTTGTAGTCTCCGGGGGGGGTCAGCCCCAGCATTTT
TRBD1,TRBJ1-3,16,NA,TRBV18,CASSPLTGEGGNTIYF,TGTGCCAGCTCACCACTCACAGGGGAAGGCGGAAACACCATATATTTT
TRBD1,TRBJ2-1,12,NA,TRBV7-9,CASSSQGNEQFF,TGTGCCAGCAGCTCACAGGGGAATGAGCAGTTCTTC
NA,TRBJ2-1,13,once,TRBV7-2,CASSSRAGSEQFF,TGTGCCAGCAGCTCAAGAGCCGGTAGTGAGCAGTTCTTC
NA,TRBJ1-2,16,NA,TRBV5-1,CASSLSPGNLNYGYTF,TGCGCCAGCAGCTTATCCCCAGGGAACCTCAACTATGGCTACACCTTC
TRBD2,TRBJ2-5,15,NA,TRBV20-1,CSASSSGGLQETQYF,TGCAGTGCTAGTTCTAGCGGGGGCCTACAAGAGACCCAGTACTTC
NA,TRBJ2-1,14,NA,TRBV5-1,CASSLQDSYNEQFF,TGCGCCAGCAGCTTGCAGGACAGCTACAATGAGCAGTTCTTC
NA,TRBJ1-4,15,once,TRBV5-6,CASSSKRLTGEKLFF,TGTGCCAGCAGCTCGAAACGGTTGACAGGCGAAAAACTGTTTTTT
TRBD1,TRBJ1-2,13,NA,TRBV29-1,CSVGGTAASSYTF,TGCAGCGTCGGAGGGACAGCCGCCTCAAGCTACACCTTC
TRBD1,TRBJ1-2,14,NA,TRBV7-9,CASSLGDRVGGYTF,TGTGCCAGCAGCTTAGGGGACAGGGTCGGCGGCTACACCTTC
TRBD1,TRBJ2-1,15,NA,TRBV7-2,CASSSPGQVYNEQFF,TGTGCCAGCAGCTCGCCAGGACAGGTATACAATGAGCAGTTCTTC
NA,TRBJ1-6,16,NA,TRBV2,CASSEQRPAYNSPLHF,TGTGCCAGCAGTGAACAGCGACCCGCATATAATTCACCCCTCCACTTT
NA,TRBJ2-2,13,NA,TRBV11-3,CASSLRDTGELFF,TGTGCCAGCAGCTTACGGGACACCGGGGAGCTGTTTTTT
NA,TRBJ1-2,16,few,TRBV7-3,CASSEGPGGIAYGYTF,TGTGCCAGCAGCGAAGGCCCCGGGGGGATTGCCTATGGCTACACCTTC
NA,TRBJ1-2,16,NA,TRBV25-1,CASSDSTRHSNYGYTF,TGTGCCAGCAGTGATTCCACCCGACACTCTAACTATGGCTACACCTTC
NA,TRBJ2-1,15,NA,TRBV9,CASSPRGPPGNEQFF,TGTGCCAGCAGCCCCCGAGGCCCCCCGGGCAATGAGCAGTTCTTC
NA,TRBJ1-3,19,NA,TRBV28,CASRKKGGQLLFSGNTIYF,TGTGCCAGCAGGAAGAAGGGCGGACAGCTTTTGTTCTCTGGAAACACCATATATTTT
NA,TRBJ2-6,16,NA,TRBV3-1/TRBV3-2,CASRRPGVSGANVLTF,TGTGCCAGCAGGCGACCAGGGGTCTCTGGGGCCAACGTCCTGACTTTC
TRBD1,TRBJ2-2,16,NA,TRBV18,CASSPSQGANTGELFF,TGTGCCAGCTCACCTTCTCAGGGGGCAAACACCGGGGAGCTGTTTTTT
TRBD1,TRBJ1-1,13,NA,TRBV6-5,CASRHRGYTEAFF,TGTGCCAGCAGACACAGGGGTTACACTGAAGCTTTCTTT
TRBD2,TRBJ2-3,15,NA,TRBV28,CASSLYRGGTDTQYF,TGTGCCAGCAGTTTATACCGCGGGGGTACAGATACGCAGTATTTT
NA,TRBJ2-1,15,NA,TRBV24-1,CATARRDNSYNEQFF,TGTGCCACCGCCCGTCGGGACAATTCCTACAATGAGCAGTTCTTC
TRBD2,TRBJ2-3,15,NA,TRBV7-2,CASSLRGVGTDTQYF,TGTGCCAGCAGCTTACGGGGGGTCGGAACAGATACGCAGTATTTT
TRBD1,TRBJ1-5,14,NA,TRBV19,CASTGTGSNQPQHF,TGTGCCAGTACAGGGACAGGGAGCAATCAGCCCCAGCATTTT
NA,TRBJ1-2,17,few,TRBV27,CASSPTLPGLEGDGYTF,TGTGCCAGCAGCCCAACTCTCCCGGGGCTCGAGGGGGATGGCTACACCTTC
TRBD1,TRBJ1-1,14,NA,TRBV3-1/TRBV3-2,CASSHRDRGIEAFF,TGTGCCAGCAGCCATCGGGACAGGGGCATAGAAGCTTTCTTT
TRBD1,TRBJ2-3,17,NA,TRBV15,CATSRDPRTGETDTQYF,TGTGCCACCAGCAGAGATCCAAGGACAGGGGAGACAGATACGCAGTATTTT
TRBD2,TRBJ2-3,18,NA,TRBV6-1,CASSVFRRLAGSTDTQYF,TGTGCCAGCAGTGTTTTCCGCAGACTAGCGGGGAGCACAGATACGCAGTATTTT
TRBD1,TRBJ1-2,13,NA,TRBV5-3,CARSRDRTYGYTF,TGTGCCAGAAGCAGGGACAGGACCTATGGCTACACCTTC
TRBD1,TRBJ1-1,14,NA,TRBV10-3,CAISERDRNTEAFF,TGTGCCATCAGTGAGAGGGACAGAAACACTGAAGCTTTCTTT
TRBD2,TRBJ2-3,14,NA,TRBV27,CASSLRLAGDTQYF,TGTGCCAGCAGTTTACGACTAGCGGGAGATACGCAGTATTTT
TRBD1,TRBJ2-2,13,NA,TRBV29-1,CSVEDRVPGELFF,TGCAGCGTTGAGGACAGGGTCCCCGGGGAGCTGTTTTTT
NA,TRBJ1-1,17,few,TRBV28,CASSFLTTGRMNTEAFF,TGTGCCAGCAGTTTTCTGACGACAGGACGCATGAACACTGAAGCTTTCTTT
TRBD1,TRBJ2-3,16,few,TRBV6-1,CASSGGTGASFDTQYF,TGTGCCAGCAGTGGGGGGACAGGGGCGTCGTTTGATACGCAGTATTTT
NA,TRBJ2-7,16,NA,TRBV4-3,CASSQGAAQASYEQYF,TGCGCCAGCAGCCAAGGTGCTGCCCAAGCTTCCTACGAGCAGTACTTC
TRBD2,TRBJ2-2,14,NA,TRBV5-4,CASSAIAGGGELFF,TGTGCCAGCAGCGCAATAGCGGGGGGAGGGGAGCTGTTTTTT